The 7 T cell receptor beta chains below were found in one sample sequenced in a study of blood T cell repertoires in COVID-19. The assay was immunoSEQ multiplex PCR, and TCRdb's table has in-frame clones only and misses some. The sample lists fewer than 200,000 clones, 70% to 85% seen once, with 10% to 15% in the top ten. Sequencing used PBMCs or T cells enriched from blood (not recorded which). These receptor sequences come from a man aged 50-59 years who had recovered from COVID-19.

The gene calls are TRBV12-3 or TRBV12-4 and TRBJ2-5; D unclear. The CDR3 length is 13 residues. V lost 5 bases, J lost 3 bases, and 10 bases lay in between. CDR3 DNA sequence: TGTGCCAGCAGTCCCCGAGGAGAAGAGACCCAGTACTTC. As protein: CASSPRGEETQYF.

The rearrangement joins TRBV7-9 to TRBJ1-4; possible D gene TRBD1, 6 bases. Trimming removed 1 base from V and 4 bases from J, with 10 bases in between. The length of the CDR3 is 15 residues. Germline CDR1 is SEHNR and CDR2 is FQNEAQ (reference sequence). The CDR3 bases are TGTGCCAGCAGCTTAGTGACAGGACTTAATGAAAAACTGTTTTTT. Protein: CASSLVTGLNEKLFF.

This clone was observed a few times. The CDR3 region has the DNA TGTGCCAGCAGCCAGAGACAGGCGGTCTACGAGCAGTACTTC. Protein product: CASSQRQAVYEQYF. The rearrangement joins TRBV14 to TRBJ2-7; TRBD1 is a possible D gene (6 bases). Per germline, CDR1 SGHDN and CDR2 FVKESK. The CDR3 sequence is 14 residues long. V lost 3 bases, J lost 3 bases, and 12 bases lay in between.

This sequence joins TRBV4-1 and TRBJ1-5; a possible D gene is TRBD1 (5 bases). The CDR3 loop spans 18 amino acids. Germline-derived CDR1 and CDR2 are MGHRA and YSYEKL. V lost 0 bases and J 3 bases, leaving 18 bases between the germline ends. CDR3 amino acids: CASSQDSGLRHLNQPQHF. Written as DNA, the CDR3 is TGCGCCAGCAGCCAAGATTCAGGGCTTAGACATCTCAATCAGCCCCAGCATTTT.

The CDR3 sequence is CASSVDSGGAYEQYF. DNA of the CDR3: TGTGCCAGCAGCGTAGATAGCGGGGGGGCCTACGAGCAGTACTTC. The rearrangement links TRBV9 to TRBJ2-7; 11 nucleotides align to TRBD2. V lost 0 bases, J lost 2 bases, and 1 base stayed unmatched. There are 15 residues in the CDR3. The germline V gene encodes CDR1 SGDLS and CDR2 YYNGEE.

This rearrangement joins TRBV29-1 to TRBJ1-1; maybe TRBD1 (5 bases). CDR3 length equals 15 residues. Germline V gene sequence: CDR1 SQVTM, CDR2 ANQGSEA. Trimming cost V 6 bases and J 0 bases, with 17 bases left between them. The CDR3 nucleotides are TGCAGCGTGGGGGAGGGGTCGCTCATGAACACTGAAGCTTTCTTT. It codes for CSVGEGSLMNTEAFF.

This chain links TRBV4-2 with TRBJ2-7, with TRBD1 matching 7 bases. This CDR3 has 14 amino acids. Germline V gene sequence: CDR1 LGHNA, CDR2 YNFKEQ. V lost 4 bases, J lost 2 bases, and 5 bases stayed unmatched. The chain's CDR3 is CASSLRTGTYEQYF. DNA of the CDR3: TGTGCCAGCAGCCTAAGGACAGGAACCTACGAGCAGTACTTC.